A selection of T cell receptor beta chains follows, all from one sample in a study of Graves' ophthalmopathy and Graves' hyperthyroidism. TCRdb re-called the multiplex PCR reads through MiXCR, storing one row per CDR3 protein. Of approximately 540,000 distinct CDR3 sequences listed, 35% to 45% were seen once; the top ten hold about 4.1%. The sequencing input was peripheral blood or thyroid tissue (not recorded which). The receptor source for this set is an adult man with Graves' hyperthyroidism. Both conserved end residues are part of each CDR3. The order of the fields is V gene, J gene, CDR3 protein.

v_gene: TRBV7-3
j_gene: TRBJ2-5
CDR3aa: CASSYSGSQTQYF

v_gene: TRBV6-1
j_gene: TRBJ1-1
CDR3aa: CASSGYRGRTEAFF

v_gene: TRBV7-9
j_gene: TRBJ2-3
CDR3aa: CASRLSGPSDTQYF

v_gene: TRBV25-1
j_gene: TRBJ2-2
CDR3aa: CASSQGGVYTGELFF

v_gene: TRBV7-3
j_gene: TRBJ1-1
CDR3aa: CASSLTGQENTEAFF

v_gene: TRBV10-3
j_gene: TRBJ2-7
CDR3aa: CAICSAAAGGPGEQYF

v_gene: TRBV24-1
j_gene: TRBJ2-3
CDR3aa: CATSSARGSTDTQYF

v_gene: TRBV19
j_gene: TRBJ2-7
CDR3aa: CASSIVRGGADYEQYF

v_gene: TRBV7-9
j_gene: NA
CDR3aa: CASSHDSGGVYNEQFF

v_gene: TRBV24-1
j_gene: TRBJ2-2
CDR3aa: CATSWTGGPGELFF

v_gene: TRBV19
j_gene: TRBJ1-2
CDR3aa: CASSNTGTGGEGYTF

v_gene: TRBV7-9
j_gene: TRBJ2-5
CDR3aa: CASSLGGGTWETQYF

v_gene: TRBV10-3
j_gene: TRBJ1-6
CDR3aa: CAIRGTDRGLDSPLHF

v_gene: TRBV6-5
j_gene: TRBJ2-7
CDR3aa: CASTDTSGSSYEQYF

v_gene: TRBV20-1
j_gene: TRBJ1-1
CDR3aa: CSAITGGTEAFF

v_gene: TRBV7-2
j_gene: TRBJ1-5
CDR3aa: CASSPDRGNNQPQHF

v_gene: TRBV29-1
j_gene: TRBJ1-2
CDR3aa: CSVVEGQTPGCTF

v_gene: TRBV10-2
j_gene: TRBJ1-1
CDR3aa: CASSERGGAFF

v_gene: TRBV10-3
j_gene: TRBJ1-5
CDR3aa: CAISEGTGDQPQHF

v_gene: TRBV29-1
j_gene: TRBJ1-1
CDR3aa: CSVGTGMDTEAFF

v_gene: TRBV6-6
j_gene: TRBJ1-5
CDR3aa: CASSYAATVDQPQHF

v_gene: TRBV20-1
j_gene: TRBJ2-5
CDR3aa: CSARVETSGRWGATQYF